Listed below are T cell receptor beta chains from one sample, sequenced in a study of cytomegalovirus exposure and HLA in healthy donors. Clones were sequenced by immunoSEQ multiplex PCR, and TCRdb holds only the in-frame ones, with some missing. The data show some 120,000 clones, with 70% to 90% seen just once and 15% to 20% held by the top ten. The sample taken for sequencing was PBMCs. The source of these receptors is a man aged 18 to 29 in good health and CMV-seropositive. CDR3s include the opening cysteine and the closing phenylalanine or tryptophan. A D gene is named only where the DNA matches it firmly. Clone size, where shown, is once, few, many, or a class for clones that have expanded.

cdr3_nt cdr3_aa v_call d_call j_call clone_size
TGCGCCAGCAGCCAAGTTGAGGGCACTGAAGCTTTCTTT CASSQVEGTEAFF TRBV4-1 . TRBJ1-1 once
TGTGCCAGCAGTGAACCCGGGACAGCCTATGGCTACACCTTC CASSEPGTAYGYTF TRBV6-1 TRBD1 TRBJ1-2 .
TGTGCCAGCAGGGGTAGACAGGATCAAGGGACTGAAGCTTTCTTT CASRGRQDQGTEAFF TRBV6-5 . TRBJ1-1 .
TGTGCCAGCAGCTTAGAGGGACTGGGCCATCAGCCCCAGCATTTT CASSLEGLGHQPQHF TRBV11-2 . TRBJ1-5 .
TGTGCCAGCAGCATAGCGGGGGGGGGAGATACGCAGTATTTT CASSIAGGGDTQYF TRBV28 TRBD2 TRBJ2-3 .
TGTGCCAGCTCATCTCGGACTAGCGGGGGGGCAAACTACAATGAGCAGTTCTTC CASSSRTSGGANYNEQFF TRBV18 TRBD2 TRBJ2-1 once
TGTGCCAGCAGAGCTCCGGGACAGAACTATGGCTACACCTTC CASRAPGQNYGYTF TRBV6-5 TRBD1 TRBJ1-2 .
TGTGCCAGCTCACCACCGGAGTTACAAGAGACCCAGTACTTC CASSPPELQETQYF TRBV18 . TRBJ2-5 .
TGTGCCAGCAGTTTATCCCCCTGGACTAGCGGGGGGGCCTTAGGGACCGGGGAGCTGTTTTTT CASSLSPWTSGGALGTGELFF TRBV27 TRBD2 TRBJ2-2 .
TGTGCCAGTATGGGGGGAATGAACACTGAAGCTTTCTTT CASMGGMNTEAFF TRBV19 . TRBJ1-1 .
TGCGCCAGCAGCATCAGGGGCCCTCGCATGAACACTGAAGCTTTCTTT CASSIRGPRMNTEAFF TRBV5-1 . TRBJ1-1 .
TGTGCCAGCAGCCAAGCGCAGGGCTACGAGCAGTACTTC CASSQAQGYEQYF TRBV6-1 . TRBJ2-7 .
TGTGCCAGCAGTGAGCAGACAGGGGACACAGATACGCAGTATTTT CASSEQTGDTDTQYF TRBV6-4 TRBD1 TRBJ2-3 many
TGTGCCAGCACCTATGGACTACAAGAGACCCAGTACTTC CASTYGLQETQYF TRBV11-2 . TRBJ2-5 .
TGTGCCAGCAGCTTGGGTGGTGGGTGGGACAGTAGGACAGATACGCAGTATTTT CASSLGGGWDSRTDTQYF TRBV5-4 TRBD1 TRBJ2-3 .
TGCGCCAGCGGGACAGGATCGCTCTACGAGCAGTACTTC CASGTGSLYEQYF TRBV5-1 TRBD1 TRBJ2-7 .
TGTGCCTGGAAGGTAGCGGGGGTTCCTTACGAGCAGTACTTC CAWKVAGVPYEQYF TRBV30 TRBD2 TRBJ2-7 .
TGTGCCCGGAGTGTAGGGGTCGAAGCTTTCTTT CARSVGVEAFF TRBV30 . TRBJ1-1 .
TGTGCCAGCTCACAGGCTCAGGTCTCCTACGAGCAGTACTTC CASSQAQVSYEQYF TRBV18 . TRBJ2-7 .